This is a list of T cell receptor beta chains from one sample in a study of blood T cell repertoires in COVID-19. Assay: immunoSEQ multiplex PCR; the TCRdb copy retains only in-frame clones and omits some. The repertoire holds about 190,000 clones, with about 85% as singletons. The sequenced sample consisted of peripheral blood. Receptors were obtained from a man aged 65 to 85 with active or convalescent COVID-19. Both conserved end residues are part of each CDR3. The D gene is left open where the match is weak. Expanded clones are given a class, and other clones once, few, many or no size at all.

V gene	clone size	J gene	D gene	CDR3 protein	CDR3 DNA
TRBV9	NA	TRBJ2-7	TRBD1	CASSVGIDRASYEQYF	TGTGCCAGCAGCGTAGGGATAGACAGGGCGAGCTACGAGCAGTACTTC
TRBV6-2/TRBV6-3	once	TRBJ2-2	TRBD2	CASTPGTSSTNTGELFF	TGTGCCAGCACCCCCGGGACTAGCAGCACGAACACCGGGGAGCTGTTTTTT
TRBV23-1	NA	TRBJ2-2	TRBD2	CASSPPFSGGCTGELFF	TGCGCCAGCAGCCCCCCCTTTAGCGGGGGGTGTACCGGGGAGCTGTTTTTT
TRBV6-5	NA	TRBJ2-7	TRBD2	CASSYDSGTGEQYF	TGTGCCAGCAGTTATGATAGCGGGACGGGCGAGCAGTACTTC
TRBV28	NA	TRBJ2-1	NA	CATLDNEQFF	TGTGCCACCCTTGACAATGAGCAGTTCTTC
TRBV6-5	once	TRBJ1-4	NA	CASSYSTLGGEKLFF	TGTGCCAGCAGTTACTCGACGCTAGGCGGTGAAAAACTGTTTTTT
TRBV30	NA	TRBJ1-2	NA	CAWRGGTFGYTF	TGTGCCTGGAGGGGGGGGACGTTTGGCTACACCTTC
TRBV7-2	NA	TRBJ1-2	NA	CASSLGGSQRGYTF	TGTGCCAGCAGCTTAGGAGGCAGTCAGAGGGGCTACACCTTC
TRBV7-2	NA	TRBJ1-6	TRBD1	CASSLGQGGSPLHF	TGTGCCAGCAGCCTGGGACAGGGCGGTTCACCCCTCCACTTT
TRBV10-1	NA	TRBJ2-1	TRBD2	CASSSTRLGGGSNEQFF	TGCGCCAGCAGCTCGACTCGGTTGGGCGGGGGGTCCAATGAGCAGTTCTTC
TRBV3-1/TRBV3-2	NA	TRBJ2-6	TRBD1	CASSQDDRAGANVLTF	TGTGCCAGCAGCCAAGACGACAGGGCTGGGGCCAACGTCCTGACTTTC